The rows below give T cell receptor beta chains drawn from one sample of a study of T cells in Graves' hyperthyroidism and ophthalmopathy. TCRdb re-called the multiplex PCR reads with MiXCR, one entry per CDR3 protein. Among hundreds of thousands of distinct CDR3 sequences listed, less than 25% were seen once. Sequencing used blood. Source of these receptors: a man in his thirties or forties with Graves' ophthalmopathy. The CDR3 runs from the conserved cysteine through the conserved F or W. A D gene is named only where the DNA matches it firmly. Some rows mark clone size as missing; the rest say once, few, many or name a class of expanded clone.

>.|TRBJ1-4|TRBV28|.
CASSLLYNEKLFF
TGTGCCAGCAGTTTACTTTATAACGAAAAACTGTTTTTT
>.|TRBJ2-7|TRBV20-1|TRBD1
CSARLRGGGYEQYF
TGCAGTGCTAGGTTAAGAGGGGGCGGGTACGAGCAGTACTTC
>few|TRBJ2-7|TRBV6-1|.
CASRPRNRGYEQYF
TGTGCCAGCAGGCCTAGAAACCGGGGCTACGAGCAGTACTTC
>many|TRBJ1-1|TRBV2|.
CASRTGSQKAFF
TGTGCCAGCAGGACAGGCTCCCAAAAAGCTTTCTTT
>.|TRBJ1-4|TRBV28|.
CASSPGGQGEKLFF
TGTGCCAGCAGCCCGGGGGGGCAAGGTGAAAAACTGTTTTTT
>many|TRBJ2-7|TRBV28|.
CASSSHRDSYEQYF
TGTGCCAGCAGTTCCCACAGGGACTCCTACGAGCAGTACTTC
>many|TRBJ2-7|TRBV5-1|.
CASSPGRGYEQYF
TGCGCCAGCAGCCCCGGTAGGGGCTACGAGCAGTACTTC
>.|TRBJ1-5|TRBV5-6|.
CASSLRGAFPQPQHF
TGTGCCAGCAGCTTGAGGGGGGCGTTTCCCCAGCCCCAGCATTTT
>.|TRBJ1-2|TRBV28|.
CANSLGNINYGYTF
TGTGCCAACAGCCTAGGTAACATTAACTATGGCTACACCTTC
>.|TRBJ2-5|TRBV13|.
CASSIRQEQETQYF
TGTGCCAGCAGCATCAGACAGGAACAAGAGACCCAGTACTTC
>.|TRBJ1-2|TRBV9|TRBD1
CASSAPGTGGYGYTF
TGTGCCAGCAGTGCCCCCGGGACAGGGGGCTATGGCTACACCTTC
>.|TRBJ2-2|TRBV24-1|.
CATSLGGSRTGELFF
TGTGCCACCAGCCTTGGGGGGAGCCGCACCGGGGAGCTGTTTTTT
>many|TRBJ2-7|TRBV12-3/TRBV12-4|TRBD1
CASSAPGGVGAEQYF
TGTGCCAGCAGCGCACCAGGGGGAGTAGGGGCTGAGCAGTACTTC
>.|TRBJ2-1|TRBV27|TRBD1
CASSTRQGSYNEQFF
TGTGCCAGCAGTACGAGACAGGGCTCCTACAATGAGCAGTTCTTC
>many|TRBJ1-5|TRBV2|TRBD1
CASSNGQGNQPQHF
TGTGCCAGCAGCAACGGACAGGGCAATCAGCCCCAGCATTTT
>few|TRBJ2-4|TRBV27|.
CASSSQNIQYF
TGTGCCAGCAGTTCCCAAAACATTCAGTACTTC
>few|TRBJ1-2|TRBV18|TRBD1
CASSSDRAGNGYTF
TGTGCCAGCTCAAGTGACAGGGCCGGCAACGGCTACACCTTC
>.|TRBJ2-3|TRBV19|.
CASSLVSSPDTQYF
TGTGCCAGTAGTCTAGTGAGCAGTCCAGATACGCAGTATTTT
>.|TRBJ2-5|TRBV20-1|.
CSAFTVYQETQYF
TGCAGTGCTTTTACGGTGTACCAAGAGACCCAGTACTTC
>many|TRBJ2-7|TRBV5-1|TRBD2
CASSREGLYEQYF
TGCGCCAGCAGCCGGGAGGGCCTCTACGAGCAGTACTTC
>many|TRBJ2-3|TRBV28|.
CASSSYPPPTSTDTQYF
TGTGCCAGCAGTTCCTACCCACCCCCGACTAGCACAGATACGCAGTATTTT
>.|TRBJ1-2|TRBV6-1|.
CASTPKQITLYGYTF
TGTGCCAGCACCCCTAAGCAGATCACCCTTTATGGCTACACCTTC
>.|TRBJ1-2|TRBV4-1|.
CTSRRVGDNNYGYTF
TGCACCAGCCGTCGTGTGGGGGACAACAACTATGGCTACACCTTC
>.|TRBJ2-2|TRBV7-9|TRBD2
CASSRKLAGENTGELFF
TGTGCCAGCAGCCGCAAACTAGCGGGAGAGAACACCGGGGAGCTGTTTTTT
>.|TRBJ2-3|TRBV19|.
CASKGITDTQYF
TGTGCCAGTAAGGGGATTACAGATACGCAGTATTTT
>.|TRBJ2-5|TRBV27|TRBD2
CASSSVPGLAGGGHGETQYF
TGTGCCAGCAGTTCCGTCCCGGGACTAGCGGGAGGAGGCCATGGGGAGACCCAGTACTTC
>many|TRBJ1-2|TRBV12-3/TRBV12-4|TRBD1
CASSQSAGGNGYTF
TGTGCCAGCAGTCAGTCCGCAGGGGGCAATGGCTACACCTTC
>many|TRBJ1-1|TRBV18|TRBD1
CASSPPQGGTEAFF
TGTGCCAGCTCACCACCGCAGGGGGGTACTGAAGCTTTCTTT
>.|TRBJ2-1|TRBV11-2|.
CASSLDSRTYSYNEQFF
TGTGCCAGCAGCTTAGATTCAAGGACCTACTCCTACAATGAGCAGTTCTTC
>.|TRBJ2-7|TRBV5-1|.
CASSLGLQVSRDEQYF
TGCGCCAGCAGCTTGGGTTTACAGGTCTCGAGGGACGAGCAGTACTTC
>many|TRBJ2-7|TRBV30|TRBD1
CAWSGDLTGGWREQYF
TGTGCCTGGAGTGGCGACCTCACAGGGGGCTGGAGGGAGCAGTACTTC
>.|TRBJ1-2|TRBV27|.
CASRFQGPYGYTF
TGTGCCAGCAGATTCCAGGGGCCCTATGGCTACACCTTC
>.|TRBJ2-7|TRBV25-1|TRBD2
CASSPTSGSFGGYEQYF
TGTGCCAGCAGCCCGACTAGCGGGAGTTTTGGGGGCTACGAGCAGTACTTC
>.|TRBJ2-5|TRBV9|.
CASSVVANPQETQYF
TGTGCCAGCAGCGTAGTAGCCAACCCCCAAGAGACCCAGTACTTC
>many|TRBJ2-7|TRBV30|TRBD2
CAWAGAGRYEQYF
TGTGCCTGGGCGGGAGCGGGGCGCTACGAGCAGTACTTC
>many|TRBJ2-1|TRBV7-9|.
CASSLGTDHHNEQFF
TGTGCCAGCAGCTTAGGGACTGACCACCACAATGAGCAGTTCTTC
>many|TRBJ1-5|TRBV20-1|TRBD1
CSARERDSRNQPQHF
TGCAGTGCTAGAGAGCGGGACAGCCGCAATCAGCCCCAGCATTTT
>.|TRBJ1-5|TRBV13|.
CASSGRPGEPQHF
TGTGCCAGCAGCGGACGGCCCGGTGAGCCCCAGCATTTT
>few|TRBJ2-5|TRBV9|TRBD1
CASSPGDRERETQYF
TGTGCCAGCAGCCCGGGGGACAGGGAAAGAGAGACCCAGTACTTC
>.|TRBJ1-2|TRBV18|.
CASSPGSGTNYGYTF
TGTGCCAGCTCACCTGGATCAGGAACTAACTATGGCTACACCTTC
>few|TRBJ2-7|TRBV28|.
CASSVNWREQYF
TGTGCCAGCAGTGTGAATTGGCGGGAGCAGTACTTC
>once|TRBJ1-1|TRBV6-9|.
CASSYRGGRTEAFF
TGTGCCAGCAGTTACAGGGGCGGCAGGACTGAAGCTTTCTTT
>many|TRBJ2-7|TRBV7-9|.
CASSLALGRESYEQYF
TGTGCCAGCAGCTTAGCGCTTGGCAGGGAATCCTACGAGCAGTACTTC
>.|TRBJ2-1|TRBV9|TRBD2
CASSPAGTSSNEQFF
TGTGCCAGCAGCCCCGCCGGGACTAGTAGCAATGAGCAGTTCTTC
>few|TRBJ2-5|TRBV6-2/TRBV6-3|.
CASRIGRVETQYF
TGTGCCAGCAGAATCGGCAGGGTCGAGACCCAGTACTTC
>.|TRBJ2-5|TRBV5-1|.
CASSSEVPQETQYF
TGCGCCAGCAGCTCTGAGGTACCTCAAGAGACCCAGTACTTC
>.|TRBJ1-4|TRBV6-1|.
CASSPGEGLTNEKLFF
TGTGCCAGCAGTCCCGGTGAGGGCCTGACTAATGAAAAACTGTTTTTT
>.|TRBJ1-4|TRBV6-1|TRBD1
CASSRTGGGKLFF
TGTGCCAGCAGCAGAACAGGGGGCGGAAAACTGTTTTTT
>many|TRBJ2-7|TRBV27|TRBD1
CASSPTGPYYEQYF
TGTGCCAGCAGCCCGACAGGGCCGTACTACGAGCAGTACTTC
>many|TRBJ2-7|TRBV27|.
CASSDAGAGYEQYF
TGTGCCAGCAGTGACGCGGGGGCGGGCTACGAGCAGTACTTC
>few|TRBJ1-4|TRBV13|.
CASSVRGSTTEKLFF
TGTGCCAGCAGCGTACGGGGGTCCACAACCGAAAAACTGTTTTTT
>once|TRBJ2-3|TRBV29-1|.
CSVGSRWTSSTDTQYF
TGCAGCGTTGGATCCCGGTGGACATCTAGCACAGATACGCAGTATTTT
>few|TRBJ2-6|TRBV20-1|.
CSARPGAGANVLTF
TGCAGTGCTCGTCCCGGGGCTGGGGCCAACGTCCTGACTTTC
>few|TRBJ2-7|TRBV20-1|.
CSAVSGSSYVDEQYF
TGCAGTGCTGTAAGTGGCAGTTCCTATGTTGACGAGCAGTACTTC
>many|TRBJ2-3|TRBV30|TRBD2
CAWSGPSGRAGDTQYF
TGTGCCTGGAGTGGTCCTAGCGGGAGGGCCGGGGATACGCAGTATTTT